This TCR beta chain was documented in a study of T cell changes during pregnancy in multiple sclerosis. Sequencing was performed with immunoSEQ multiplex PCR; in TCRdb, only in-frame clones are kept and a portion is missing. Seen here are 40,000 to 55,000 clones, around 90% observed once, and the top ten hold 0.52%. The CDR3 contains 12 residues. V lost 4 bases and J lost 0, with 6 bases in between. Per germline, CDR1 GTSNPN and CDR2 SVGIG (reference sequence). This material consisted of CD4+ T cells from peripheral blood mononuclear cells, taken in the third trimester of pregnancy. This clonotype was sampled from a female donor with multiple sclerosis, enrolled in a pregnancy study. The chain joins TRBV30 to TRBJ1-1; no firm D call. The CDR3 loop reads CAWTGMNTEAFF. The DNA for the CDR3 is TGTGCCTGGACAGGAATGAACACTGAAGCTTTCTTT. Based on the CDR3 plus reference TRBV30 and TRBJ1-1, the full variable domain is SQTIHQWPATLVQPVGSPLSLECTVEGTSNPNLYWYRQAAGRGLQLLFYSVGIGQISSEVPQNLSASRPQDRQFILSSKKLLLSDSGFYLCAWTGMNTEAFFGQGTRLTVV.